A selection of T cell receptor beta chains follows, all from one sample in a study of cytomegalovirus exposure and HLA in healthy donors. Produced via immunoSEQ multiplex PCR; TCRdb's table is partial and in-frame only. The sample lists approximately 100,000 clones; roughly 71% were seen once. Sequencing used PBMCs. These receptors came from a man in his forties or fifties in good health and CMV-seronegative. CDR3s include the opening cysteine and the closing phenylalanine or tryptophan. D genes are given only for firm matches. Clone size appears in some rows only: once, few, many, or a class for an expanded clone.

>TRBJ2-7|-|TRBV15|-
TGTGCCACCAGCACTCAAACCGGGACACTTGAGTCGCAGTACTTC
CATSTQTGTLESQYF
>TRBJ1-2|-|TRBV19|-
TGTGCCAGTAGTCCACCACTATGGATAGGCTACACCTTC
CASSPPLWIGYTF
>TRBJ2-2|TRBD2|TRBV5-4|-
TGTGCCAGCAGACCGGGACTAGCGGGAGGGACCGGGGAGCTGTTTTTT
CASRPGLAGGTGELFF
>TRBJ2-5|TRBD1|TRBV28|few
TGTGCCAGCAGTCTAACTCAGGGGACAGCCGCTCAAGAGACCCAGTACTTC
CASSLTQGTAAQETQYF
>TRBJ2-5|TRBD2|TRBV5-1|-
TGCGCCAGCAGCCAACTAGCGGGCACGTCCGAGGCCCAGTACTTC
CASSQLAGTSEAQYF
>TRBJ2-7|TRBD1|TRBV23-1|-
TGCGCCAGCAGTCGGTTTGTCGGACAGGGGAGAGACGAGCAGTACTTC
CASSRFVGQGRDEQYF
>TRBJ2-7|TRBD2|TRBV28|few
TGTGCCAGCAACCAAGACGGGCGGGGGTACGAGCAGTACTTC
CASNQDGRGYEQYF
>TRBJ2-1|TRBD2|TRBV7-9|-
TGTGCCAGCAGCTTAGGCTCTAGCGGGGGTTCCTACAATGAGCAGTTCTTC
CASSLGSSGGSYNEQFF
>TRBJ2-7|TRBD2|TRBV19|-
TGTGCCAGTAGTATAGGAGTGGCGGGGGGCTACGAGCAGTACTTC
CASSIGVAGGYEQYF
>TRBJ1-2|TRBD1|TRBV5-4|-
TGTGCCAGCAGCAATGCGAACTCTGACAGGGAGGACTATGGCTACACCTTC
CASSNANSDREDYGYTF
>TRBJ1-4|-|TRBV19|-
TGTGCCAGTAGACCGAGCAGGAAGTCGAATGAAAAACTGTTTTTT
CASRPSRKSNEKLFF
>TRBJ2-3|-|TRBV30|-
TGTGCCTGGAGTCCCGCCTCGGCGGCAGCGGTCGGAACAGATACGCAGTATTTT
CAWSPASAAAVGTDTQYF
>TRBJ2-7|TRBD1|TRBV7-9|-
TGTGCCAGCAGCCCCCCGACAGGGGCTGCCTACGAGCAGTACTTC
CASSPPTGAAYEQYF
>TRBJ1-4|-|TRBV5-1|-
TGCGCCAGCAGCTCCCAACAGGGAGAAAATGAAAAACTGTTTTTT
CASSSQQGENEKLFF
>TRBJ2-7|TRBD1|TRBV9|-
TGTGCCAGCAGCGGAGGCCCAGGGGGCCTCACCTACGAGCAGTACTTC
CASSGGPGGLTYEQYF
>TRBJ2-7|TRBD2|TRBV7-3|-
TGTGCCAGCAGGATTAGCGGGAGCGGAGGCGAGCAGTACTTC
CASRISGSGGEQYF
>TRBJ2-5|TRBD2|TRBV5-1|-
TGCGCCAGCAGCCTTTCCCCGGCTAGCGGGAGCCAAGAGACCCAGTACTTC
CASSLSPASGSQETQYF
>TRBJ1-1|TRBD1|TRBV12-5|once
TGTGCTAGTGGTTCTAGGACCGGGACAGGGGGCACGAACACTGAAGCTTTCTTT
CASGSRTGTGGTNTEAFF
>TRBJ2-7|-|TRBV18|medium-sized
TGTGCCAGCTCACGGGACACCTACGAGCAGTACTTC
CASSRDTYEQYF
>TRBJ1-2|-|TRBV7-2|-
TGTGCCAGCAGCTTAGAGAGGGCAGCCTCCTTC
CASSLERAASF
>TRBJ2-5|-|TRBV7-2|few
TGTGCCAGCAGCTTGGCGGGGGCGAGTGAGCAGTACTTC
CASSLAGASEQYF
>TRBJ2-1|TRBD1|TRBV5-1|once
TGCGCCAGCAGCTTGGTTAGGACAGGAAGGGTTTATGGCCATGAGCAGTTCTTC
CASSLVRTGRVYGHEQFF
>TRBJ2-3|-|TRBV28|-
TGTGCCAGCAGTACATCGAGGGATACGCAGTATTTT
CASSTSRDTQYF
>TRBJ1-5|-|TRBV2|-
TGTGCCAGCAGACAGGCCCTAGGGCCCCAGCATTTT
CASRQALGPQHF
>TRBJ2-7|TRBD2|TRBV6-5|-
TGTGCCAGCAGTTACTCTAGCGGGGGTTATGGTGAGCAGTACTTC
CASSYSSGGYGEQYF
>TRBJ1-1|-|TRBV7-3|-
TGTGCCAGCAGCTTAAGAAAGGGGGATCACACTGAAGCTTTCTTT
CASSLRKGDHTEAFF
>TRBJ2-4|TRBD2|TRBV18|few
TGTGCCAGCTCACCACCGACTAGCGGGAGTACCAAAAACATTCAGTACTTC
CASSPPTSGSTKNIQYF
>TRBJ1-4|-|TRBV5-1|-
TGCGCCAGCAGCTTGGAGCCCTCAAATGAAAAACTGTTTTTT
CASSLEPSNEKLFF